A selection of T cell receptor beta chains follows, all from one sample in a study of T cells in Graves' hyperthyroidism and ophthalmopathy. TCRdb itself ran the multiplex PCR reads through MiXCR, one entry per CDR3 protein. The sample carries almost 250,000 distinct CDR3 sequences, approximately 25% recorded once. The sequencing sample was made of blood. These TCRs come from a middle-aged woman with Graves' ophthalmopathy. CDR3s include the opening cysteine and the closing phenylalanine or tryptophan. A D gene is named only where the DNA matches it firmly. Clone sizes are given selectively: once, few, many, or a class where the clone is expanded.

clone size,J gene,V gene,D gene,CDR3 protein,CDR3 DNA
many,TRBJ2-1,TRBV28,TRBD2,CASSGRPSYNEQFF,TGTGCCAGCAGCGGGAGGCCCTCCTACAATGAGCAGTTCTTC
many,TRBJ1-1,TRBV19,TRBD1,CASSMSGTGFTEAFF,TGTGCCAGTAGTATGTCCGGGACAGGGTTTACTGAAGCTTTCTTT
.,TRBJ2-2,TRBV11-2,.,CASSLARRFTGELFF,TGTGCCAGCAGCTTAGCTCGTAGGTTCACCGGGGAGCTGTTTTTT
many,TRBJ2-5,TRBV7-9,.,CASTPVETQYF,TGTGCCAGCACCCCCGTCGAGACCCAGTACTTC
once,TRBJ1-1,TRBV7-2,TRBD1,CASRLTGGGRTEAFF,TGTGCCAGCAGACTCACAGGGGGCGGAAGGACTGAAGCTTTCTTT
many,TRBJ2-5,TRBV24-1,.,CATSEGRETQYF,TGTGCCACCTCTGAGGGACGGGAGACCCAGTACTTC
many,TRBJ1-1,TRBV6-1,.,CASSDPGSMNTEAFF,TGTGCCAGCAGTGATCCCGGGAGCATGAACACTGAAGCTTTCTTT
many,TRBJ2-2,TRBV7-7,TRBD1,CASSSNRGAGELFF,TGTGCTAGCAGCTCGAACAGGGGGGCCGGGGAGCTGTTTTTT
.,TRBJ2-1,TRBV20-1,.,CSASSPAASYEQFF,TGCAGTGCTAGTAGCCCAGCGGCCTCCTACGAGCAGTTCTTC
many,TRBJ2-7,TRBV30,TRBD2,CAWRGGSYEQYF,TGTGCCTGGAGGGGGGGGTCCTACGAGCAGTACTTC
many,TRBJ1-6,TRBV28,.,CASSFRGLGSPLHF,TGTGCCAGCAGTTTTAGAGGGCTTGGTTCACCCCTCCACTTT
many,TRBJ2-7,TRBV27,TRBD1,CASRSTGDEQYF,TGTGCCAGCAGGTCAACAGGGGACGAGCAGTACTTC
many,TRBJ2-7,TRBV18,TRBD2,CASSPRGGAPLYEQYF,TGTGCCAGCTCACCCCGGGGGGGGGCTCCCCTATACGAGCAGTACTTC
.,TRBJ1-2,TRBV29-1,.,CSVGRAGGGYNF,TGCAGCGTTGGGAGGGCAGGTGGAGGCTACAACTTC
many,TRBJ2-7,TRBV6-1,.,CASRPPGSLTYEQYF,TGTGCCAGCAGACCTCCGGGATCCCTTACCTACGAGCAGTACTTC
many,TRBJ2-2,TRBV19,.,CASQPTGQNTGELFF,TGTGCCAGTCAACCGACGGGACAGAACACCGGGGAGCTGTTTTTT
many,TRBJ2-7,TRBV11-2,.,CASSLLGGDPYEQYF,TGTGCCAGCAGCTTACTAGGGGGAGACCCCTACGAGCAGTACTTC
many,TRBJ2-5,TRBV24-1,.,CATSRPGWGGETQYF,TGTGCCACCAGCCGCCCTGGCTGGGGAGGAGAGACCCAGTACTTC
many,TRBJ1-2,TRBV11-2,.,CASSLEWGRSGYTF,TGTGCCAGCAGCTTAGAATGGGGGAGGAGTGGCTACACCTTC
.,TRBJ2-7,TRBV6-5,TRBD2,CASSYGIAGPSSYEQYF,TGTGCCAGCAGTTACGGCATAGCGGGCCCGAGCTCCTACGAGCAGTACTTC
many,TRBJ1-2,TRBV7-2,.,CASSIRFGPGDGYTF,TGTGCCAGCAGTATTAGGTTCGGGCCTGGGGATGGCTACACCTTC
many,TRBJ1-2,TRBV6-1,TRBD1,CASSEVRQGVAGYTF,TGTGCCAGCAGTGAAGTTAGACAGGGGGTTGCTGGCTACACCTTC
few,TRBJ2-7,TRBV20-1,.,CSVVEDYEQYF,TGCAGTGTGGTGGAGGACTACGAGCAGTACTTC
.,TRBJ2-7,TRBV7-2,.,CASSLGVDWSYEQYF,TGTGCCAGCAGCTTAGGGGTTGACTGGAGCTACGAGCAGTACTTC
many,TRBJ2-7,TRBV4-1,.,CASSQVPSSLTYEQYF,TGCGCCAGCAGCCAAGTACCATCTAGCTTAACCTACGAGCAGTACTTC
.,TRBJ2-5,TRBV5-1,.,CASSMEETQYF,TGCGCCAGCAGCATGGAGGAGACCCAGTACTTC
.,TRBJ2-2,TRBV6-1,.,CASSGTPYTGELFF,TGTGCCAGCAGTGGGACCCCCTACACCGGGGAGCTGTTTTTT
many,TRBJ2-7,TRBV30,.,CAWSSRYEQYF,TGTGCCTGGAGTTCGAGGTACGAGCAGTACTTC
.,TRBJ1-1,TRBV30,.,CAWIGRGGTEAFF,TGTGCCTGGATTGGTAGGGGTGGGACTGAAGCTTTCTTT
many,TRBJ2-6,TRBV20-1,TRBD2,CSAPQAGSGRAGANVLTF,TGCAGTGCCCCCCAAGCGGGTAGCGGGAGGGCTGGGGCCAACGTCCTGACTTTC
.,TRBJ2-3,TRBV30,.,CAWRVPAGTDTQYF,TGTGCCTGGAGGGTACCCGCGGGCACAGATACGCAGTATTTT
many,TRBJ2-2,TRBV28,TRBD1,CASSGFLDRVPGELFF,TGTGCCAGCAGTGGGTTTCTGGACAGGGTGCCCGGGGAGCTGTTTTTT
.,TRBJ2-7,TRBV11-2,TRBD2,CASSIPGLRNEQYF,TGTGCCAGCAGTATTCCGGGACTAAGAAACGAGCAGTACTTC
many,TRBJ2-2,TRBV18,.,CASSTKNTGELFF,TGTGCCAGCTCAACAAAGAACACCGGGGAGCTGTTTTTT
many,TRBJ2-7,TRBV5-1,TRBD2,CASSLSSGSLFSYEQYF,TGCGCCAGCAGCTTGAGTAGCGGGTCCTTATTCTCCTACGAGCAGTACTTC
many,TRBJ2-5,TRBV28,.,CASTSGGWGQGTQETQYF,TGTGCCAGCACCTCCGGAGGATGGGGGCAGGGAACCCAAGAGACCCAGTACTTC
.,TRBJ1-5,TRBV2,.,CASNPGDNQPQHF,TGTGCCAGCAACCCGGGTGACAATCAGCCCCAGCATTTT
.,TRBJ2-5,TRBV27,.,CASSARAHGETQYF,TGTGCCAGCAGTGCCAGGGCCCACGGAGAGACCCAGTACTTC
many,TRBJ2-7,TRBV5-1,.,CASSAPDRGSPSLEQYF,TGCGCCAGCAGCGCCCCCGATAGAGGGTCCCCCTCACTCGAGCAGTACTTC
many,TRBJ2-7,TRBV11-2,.,CASSTGAPPQYF,TGTGCCAGCAGTACCGGAGCCCCCCCGCAGTACTTC
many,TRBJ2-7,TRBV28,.,CASSRRVSSYEQYF,TGTGCCAGCAGCCGCAGGGTATCATCCTACGAGCAGTACTTC
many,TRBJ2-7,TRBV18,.,CASSPPSSSYEQYF,TGTGCCAGCTCACCACCCAGCAGCTCCTACGAGCAGTACTTC